The present TCR beta chain was sequenced within a study of T cells in Graves' hyperthyroidism and ophthalmopathy. This clonotype has more than one count but fewer than ten. As yet, its antigen is unknown. Amplification yielded TCR beta CDR3 regions, with RNA transcripts as the source. HTBI primers drove first-round RT-PCR of the TCR CDR3. TCRdb itself ran the multiplex PCR reads through MiXCR, one entry per CDR3 protein. Among under 400,000 distinct CDR3 sequences listed, approximately 14% were seen once. Germline V gene sequence: CDR1 SGHRS, CDR2 YFSETQ. V was trimmed by 0 bases and J by 8 bases, leaving 14 bases between them. The CDR3 is made up of 14 amino acids. Findings of the study overall: Blood held most thyroid clonotypes expanded above 0.001 frequency.

This TCR was recovered from a woman in her sixties with Graves' hyperthyroidism. Sample: blood. The chain recombines TRBV5-1 with TRBJ1-2; D perhaps matches TRBD1 (6 bases). The CDR3 sequence: CASSLEGEPGGYTF. In DNA form, the CDR3 reads TGCGCCAGCAGCTTGGAGGGGGAGCCGGGAGGCTACACCTTC.